This section outlines one T cell receptor (beta chain) sequence together with its context. It lacks a known antigen. No much larger clone is present one base from it, and per-base qualities are unavailable. TCRbeta CDR3 regions were amplified from genomic DNA by means of the immunoSEQ Assay, a bias-controlled multiplex PCR. As for the authors' bioinformatics: Within the assay, amplification of reference gene primers was used to estimate how many nucleated cells each sample contained. Sequence reads were collapsed and filtered to measure the absolute abundance of every unique TCRbeta CDR3 rearrangement. Productive Simpson clonality was computed per sample as the square root of Simpson's diversity index over productive rearrangements. TCRdb holds this immuneACCESS table with in-frame rearrangements only. Some clones are missing; in checked studies, unresolved V genes explain under half, and the rest has no known cause. D and trimming were read from the DNA, whereas the V and J calls and clone size are those reported in that table. Across this sample there are 100,000 to 150,000 clones, with around 74% seen only once. In total, the top ten clones hold 5.5% of the sample.

Whole blood was collected in K2EDTA tubes by collaborating institutions according to the institutions' own protocols. For TCRbeta analysis, collaborator samples were shipped as frozen whole blood, as isolated PBMCs, or as DNA extracted from either sample type. These data are taken from a study of blood T cell repertoires in COVID-19 (dated by TCRdb to the early 2020s). For context, the study as a whole: The collaborator samples originated in the United States, Italy and Spain and spanned the acute and convalescent phases of COVID-19. Where HLA class I and class II types were available, the types were taken from metadata supplied by the sample provider, not from assay-based typing. The dataset comprised deeply sampled blood TCRbeta repertoires from subjects exposed to, actively infected with, or recovered from COVID-19. The repertoires were released in a freely available public database meant as a resource for research on the immune response to SARS-CoV-2. The material from the prospective study consisted of cDNA or gDNA derived from T cells, B-cell-depleted T cells, or PBMCs. Nearly every sample came with metadata listing a de-identified subject ID, COVID-19 status, age in years and sex. The samples were drawn from two sources: the first 160 participants of the ongoing ImmuneRACE study, and 1,200 or so subjects contributed by 6 global collaborators.

What the work shows at the level of the full study, not this receptor alone: How much clinical and demographic metadata was included differed by source and by participant, and the metadata was provided uncurated.

The sequencing sample was made of peripheral blood. The sequence was obtained from a man aged 55 to 70 with acute or convalescent COVID-19.

The DNA reads TGTGCCAGCAGCCGACTACGCTCCGGAGGTATGAACACTGAAGCTTTCTTT. Its coded protein is CASSRLRSGGMNTEAFF. The chain couples TRBV27 to TRBJ1-1, with no confidently assigned D gene. CDR1 MNHEY and CDR2 SMNVEV were looked up in the germline V gene (reference sequence). V drops 6 bases and J drops 0 bases, leaving 20 bases in between. The CDR3 sequence holds 17 residues, the cysteine and phenylalanine included. Only the CDR3 DNA is retained, 51 bases long and in frame from the first base.